Given below is one T cell receptor beta chain in context. Primed by a sample-barcoded 5' primer and a J-beta primer mix, a second PCR proceeded for about 6 to 11 cycles. TCRdb used MiXCR to reprocess the 5' RACE reads, holding one entry per CDR3 protein. The data hold 1,500,000 or so distinct CDR3 sequences, with 45% to 70% observed a single time. The data were obtained in a study of blood T cells in healthy people across ages. V shed 5 bases and J shed 0 bases, with 14 bases lying between them. CDR3 length: 16 residues. Specimen: blood. The origin of this receptor is a man younger than 35 in good health. V gene TRBV12-3 or TRBV12-4 combines with J gene TRBJ2-1; D may correspond to TRBD1 or TRBD2 (6 bases each). The CDR3 sequence: CASSPEGGRSYNEQFF. The CDR3 DNA reads as TGTGCCAGCAGTCCGGAGGGGGGCCGCTCCTACAATGAGCAGTTCTTC.